The 9 T cell receptor beta chains below were found in one sample sequenced in a study of early T cells in non-severe SARS-CoV-2 infection. TCRdb reanalysed the 5' RACE reads using MiXCR and keeps one entry per CDR3 protein. The sample yields around 60,000 distinct CDR3 sequences, 12% seen once. Sequencing used whole blood. These receptors were taken from an adult who was a healthcare worker with PCR-confirmed SARS-CoV-2 infection or an uninfected control (not recorded which).

This clonotype was detected ten times or more. The chain is built from TRBV3-1 and TRBJ2-1; D may be TRBD2 (6 bases). V gave up 4 bases and J gave up 0 bases, with 13 bases separating them. Germline V CDR1 and CDR2: LGHDT, YNNKEL (reference sequence). CDR3 length equals 16 residues. This CDR3 reads CASSPTGTPSYNEQFF. The CDR3 region has the DNA TGTGCCAGCAGCCCTACCGGGACTCCCTCCTACAATGAGCAGTTCTTC.

This clonotype came up many times. This chain uses TRBV5-1 with TRBJ2-5; 9 positions match TRBD2. Trimming cost V 4 bases and J 4 bases; bases outside gene matches: 5. CDR3 size: 14 residues. CDR1 is SGHRS and CDR2 is YFSETQ in the germline V gene. CDR3 protein: CASSVAGAGETQYF. CDR3 nucleotide sequence: TGCGCCAGCAGCGTAGCGGGGGCGGGAGAGACCCAGTACTTC.

The CDR3 DNA sequence: TGTGCCACCAGCCAGGGGGCGGTGAACACTGAAGCTTTCTTT. Translated, it gives CATSQGAVNTEAFF. The V call is TRBV15, the J call TRBJ1-1; 8 nucleotides match TRBD1. The CDR3 totals 14 residues. The ends lost 5 bases at V and 0 bases at J; junction bases unmatched: 2. The germline V gene encodes CDR1 LNHNV and CDR2 YYDKDF (reference sequence). Based on the CDR3 plus reference TRBV15 and TRBJ1-1, the full variable domain is DAMVIQNPRYQVTQFGKPVTLSCSQTLNHNVMYWYQQKSSQAPKLLFHYYDKDFNNEADTPDNFQSRRPNTSFCFLDIRSPGLGDTAMYLCATSQGAVNTEAFFGQGTRLTVV.

This clonotype has ten or more counts. The gene calls are TRBV7-6 and TRBJ2-7; D call uncertain. The CDR3 spans 13 residues. CDR1 and CDR2 (germline): SGHVS, FNYEAQ. Deletions cut 4 bases from V and 5 bases from J, with 12 bases between. The CDR3 coding sequence is TGTGCCAGCAGCTCCCCAGAATGGCACGAGCAGTACTTC. The encoded protein is CASSSPEWHEQYF.

Ten or more counts support this clonotype. This rearrangement joins TRBV27 to TRBJ2-5; TRBD2 agrees at 14 bases. Losses at the gene ends were 5 bases for V and 2 bases for J; bases not matched to a gene: 4. This CDR3 has 16 amino acids. Germline CDR1 reads MNHEY; CDR2 reads SMNVEV (reference sequence). Here the CDR3 DNA reads TGTGCCAGCAGTCCCGGGACTAGCGGGGGACAAGAGACCCAGTACTTC. As protein: CASSPGTSGGQETQYF.

This clonotype came up a few times. The chain employs TRBV7-3 and TRBJ2-6; weak D call: TRBD2 (6 bases). This CDR3 region has 17 residues. Germline loops: CDR1 SGHTA, CDR2 FQGTGA. V lost 1 base to trimming and J lost 0 bases, with 10 bases between them. The CDR3 DNA sequence: TGTGCCAGCAGCTTAATCCGGGGGATCTCTGGGGCCAACGTCCTGACTTTC. This encodes CASSLIRGISGANVLTF.

V and J are TRBV7-3 and TRBJ2-3, with TRBD2 identical over 10 bases. The CDR3 covers 16 residues. The germline gives CDR1 SGHTA, CDR2 FQGTGA. V gave up 2 bases and J gave up 3 bases; unmatched junction bases: 5. CDR3 DNA sequence: TGTGCCAGCAGCTTAGCTAGCGGGAGTAGTACAGATACGCAGTATTTT. Translated, it gives CASSLASGSSTDTQYF.

The V call is TRBV2, the J call TRBJ1-2; 7 bases align to TRBD1. Trimming took 6 bases from V and 4 from J; bases not matched to a gene: 8. This CDR3 has 14 residues. Germline V gives CDR1 SNHLY, CDR2 FYNNEI. The CDR3 DNA follows: TGTGCCAGCAGCCCCCGACAGGGCCTCTATGGCTACACCTTC. It translates to CASSPRQGLYGYTF.

The rearrangement uses TRBV3-1 and TRBJ2-3; D gene ambiguous. The CDR3 consists of 15 residues. Germline V gene lookup returns CDR1 LGHDT and CDR2 YNNKEL (reference sequence). V lost 3 bases and J lost 2, with 12 bases in between. The CDR3 DNA follows: TGTGCCAGCAGCCAGTCACCACAAAACACAGATACGCAGTATTTT. It yields the protein CASSQSPQNTDTQYF.